This T cell receptor (beta chain) was identified during a study of blood T cell repertoires in COVID-19. The CDR3 contains 19 residues. Sequencing was performed with immunoSEQ multiplex PCR; in TCRdb, only in-frame clones are kept and a portion is missing. The repertoire holds roughly 67,000 clones, with roughly 80% as singletons. V usage is TRBV12-2 and J usage is TRBJ2-1; the listed D gene, TRBD2, was not tested against the DNA. TRBV12-2 is a listed pseudogene. Sequenced sample: peripheral blood. The source of this sequence is a woman in her 50s with active or convalescent COVID-19. In nucleotides, the CDR3 is TGTGCAAGTCGCTTAGGACTAGCGGGAGCCTTAAGCTCCTACAATGAGCAGTTCTTC. This gives the protein CASRLGLAGALSSYNEQFF.